The next 20 T cell receptor beta chains were all read from a single sample in a study of blood T cell repertoires in COVID-19. Only in-frame clones appear in the TCRdb table, and some are missing; sequencing was by immunoSEQ multiplex PCR. In the table there are roughly 62,000 clones, almost 85% of which are singletons. Sequencing used peripheral blood. All receptors come from a man aged 55 to 70 with acute or convalescent COVID-19.

This chain links TRBV7-3 with TRBJ2-1, with 11 bases identical to TRBD2. The J segment lost 0 bases and the V segment lost 6 bases, leaving 4 bases of the junction unmatched. This CDR3 is built from 16 residues. CDR1 SGHTA and CDR2 FQGTGA come from the germline V gene. CDR3 nucleotide sequence: TGTGCCAGCAGTCCTAGCGGGGGGAGCTCCTACAATGAGCAGTTCTTC. As protein: CASSPSGGSSYNEQFF.

The chain links TRBV29-1 to TRBJ2-5; 7 nucleotides line up with TRBD2. J lost 5 bases, V lost 2 bases, and 2 bases had no gene match. Germline values: CDR1 SQVTM, CDR2 ANQGSEA. The CDR3 consists of 12 residues. The CDR3 reads CSVEQGGETQYF. In nucleotides, the CDR3 is TGCAGCGTTGAACAGGGAGGGGAGACCCAGTACTTC.

The sample holds one count of this clone. V gene TRBV19 combines with J gene TRBJ1-6, with 10 bases lining up with TRBD1. This CDR3 spans 16 amino acids. V lost 4 bases and J lost 4; bases outside the gene matches: 4. Germline V lookup: CDR1 LNHDA, CDR2 SQIVND (reference sequence). The CDR3 region is CASSTTGGLYNSPLHF. The CDR3 DNA reads as TGTGCCAGTAGTACGACAGGGGGCCTTTATAATTCACCCCTCCACTTT.

The V and J genes are TRBV19 and TRBJ2-1; a possible D gene is TRBD2 (7 bases). V gave up 5 bases and J gave up 5 bases, with 13 bases separating them. The CDR3 covers 14 residues. The V gene's germline CDR1 is LNHDA and CDR2 SQIVND (reference sequence). The CDR3 spells CASSVRGGDNEQFF. The CDR3 coding sequence is TGTGCCAGTAGTGTCAGGGGAGGGGACAATGAGCAGTTCTTC.

This clone was detected a few times. This rearrangement joins TRBV5-1 to TRBJ2-5, with D unresolved. The germline CDR1 and CDR2 sequences are SGHRS and YFSETQ. Trimming took off 0 bases at V and 0 bases at J, with 3 bases between the two ends. The CDR3 loop spans 13 amino acids. CDR3 sequence (DNA): TGCGCCAGCAGCTTGGCCTACCAAGAGACCCAGTACTTC. Encoded protein: CASSLAYQETQYF.

CDR3 bases: TGTGCCAGCAGCCGTTCGCAGGGAAATGAGCAGTTCTTC. Translating gives CASSRSQGNEQFF. This chain joins TRBV7-9 and TRBJ2-1; maybe TRBD1 (5 bases). The CDR3 is made up of 13 amino acids. Trimming took 5 bases from V and 7 from J, leaving 12 bases between them. Germline V gene data show CDR1 as SEHNR and CDR2 as FQNEAQ (reference sequence).

This chain uses TRBV7-2 with TRBJ2-7; possible D gene TRBD2, 6 bases. The germline V gene encodes CDR1 SGHTA and CDR2 FQGNSA. The CDR3 is 17 residues long. Trimming pared 7 bases from V and 2 bases from J, leaving 24 bases between. The CDR3 DNA is TGTGCCAGCACTACAATCCGGGGGACTCCAAAAACCTACGAGCAGTACTTC. It is translated as CASTTIRGTPKTYEQYF.

The rearrangement uses TRBV5-6 and TRBJ1-5, with D possibly being TRBD1 (5 bases). V was shortened by 4 bases and J by 0 bases, with 11 bases between the two germline ends. There are 15 residues in the CDR3. Germline CDR1 reads SGHDT; CDR2 reads YYEEEE. CDR3 amino acids: CASSPRGNSNQPQHF. The CDR3 DNA reads as TGTGCCAGCAGCCCTCGGGGGAATAGCAATCAGCCCCAGCATTTT.

V and J are TRBV7-6 and TRBJ1-1; weak D call: TRBD1 (5 bases). Trimming took 4 bases from V and 2 from J, leaving 11 bases between them. CDR1 and CDR2 (germline): SGHVS, FNYEAQ. This CDR3 contains 14 residues. CDR3: CASSSGLRNTEAFF. The DNA of the CDR3 is TGTGCCAGCAGCTCGGGACTGAGAAACACTGAAGCTTTCTTT.

The chain combines TRBV7-9 with TRBJ2-7, with 7 positions matching TRBD2. This CDR3 has 13 amino acids. The trim removed 5 bases at V and 3 bases at J, leaving 4 bases unmatched. Germline CDR1 is SEHNR and CDR2 is FQNEAQ (reference sequence). This CDR3 reads CASSPRDYYEQYF. Written as DNA, the CDR3 is TGTGCCAGCAGCCCTAGGGACTACTACGAGCAGTACTTC.

This chain joins TRBV11-1 and TRBJ2-1; D unresolved. Deletions cut 5 bases from V and 0 bases from J, with 11 bases between. This CDR3 is 15 amino acids long. The V gene's germline CDR1 is SGHAT and CDR2 FQDESV (reference sequence). Here the CDR3 reads CASSPDSSSYNEQFF. CDR3 DNA: TGTGCCAGCAGCCCAGACTCGAGCTCCTACAATGAGCAGTTCTTC.

V usage is TRBV11-2 and J usage is TRBJ2-5; 7 bases fit TRBD2. After removal of 2 bases from V and 5 bases from J, the junction contained 2 bases not matched to a gene. Germline V gene sequence: CDR1 SGHAT, CDR2 FQNNGV. This CDR3 has 13 amino acids. The CDR3 loop is CASSLSGVETQYF. CDR3 nucleotides: TGTGCCAGCAGCTTAAGCGGGGTCGAGACCCAGTACTTC.

This chain links TRBV9 with TRBJ2-5; a weak D match, TRBD2 (5 bases). This CDR3 spans 17 amino acids. Per the germline V gene, CDR1 is SGDLS and CDR2 is YYNGEE. Trimming pared 0 bases from V and 0 bases from J, leaving 15 bases between. CDR3 sequence: CASSVGRGGPYQETQYF. The DNA for the CDR3 is TGTGCCAGCAGCGTAGGTCGGGGTGGGCCGTACCAAGAGACCCAGTACTTC.

The chain uses TRBV19 and TRBJ2-2, with a weak D call TRBD2 (7 bases). The CDR3 is made up of 16 amino acids. Trimming stripped 5 bases from V and 6 bases from J, with 19 bases between. Germline V gives CDR1 LNHDA, CDR2 SQIVND (reference sequence). The DNA for the CDR3 is TGTGCCAGTAGTTATTTGGAGGGGGGGCCCGCCGGGGAGCTGTTTTTT. Protein product: CASSYLEGGPAGELFF.

The rearrangement uses TRBV23-1 and TRBJ1-5, with 9 bases fitting TRBD1. TRBV23-1 qualifies as an ORF whose function is uncertain. CDR3 length: 14 residues. V dropped 2 bases and J dropped 9; count of bases not matched to a gene: 5. CDR3 DNA sequence: TGCGCCAGCAGTCAACTGGACAGGGGCCTGCCCCAGCATTTT. The encoded protein is CASSQLDRGLPQHF.

The sample holds a few counts of this clone. This chain's CDR3 is CASHKQGSNQPQHF. CDR3 coding DNA: TGTGCCAGCCATAAACAGGGTAGCAATCAGCCCCAGCATTTT. The rearrangement links TRBV18 to TRBJ1-5; a possible D gene is TRBD1 (6 bases). This CDR3 has 14 residues. Germline V gene sequence: CDR1 KGHSH, CDR2 LQKENI. Trimming stripped 8 bases from V and 0 bases from J, with 11 bases between. Combining the CDR3 with reference TRBV18 and TRBJ1-5 gives the whole variable domain NAGVMQNPRHLVRRRGQEARLRCSPMKGHSHVYWYRQLPEEGLKFMVYLQKENIIDESGMPKERFSAEFPKEGPSILRIQQVVRGDSAAYFCASHKQGSNQPQHFGDGTRLSIL.

This clone turned up a few times. Germline is not matched at one junction end, which may reflect a read error. The rearrangement links TRBV2 to TRBJ1-3; D gene uncertain. Germline V gene sequence: CDR1 SNHLY, CDR2 FYNNEI. This CDR3 has 16 amino acids. The CDR3 region is CASREAVGSSGNTIYF. DNA for the CDR3: TGTGCCAGCAGGGAAGCGGTGGGGAGCTCTGGAAACACCATATATTTT.

The chain employs TRBV18 and TRBJ1-1; 11 nucleotides line up with TRBD1. The germline CDR1 and CDR2 sequences are KGHSH and LQKENI. V dropped 3 bases and J dropped 6; count of bases not matched to a gene: 9. The CDR3 is made up of 16 amino acids. The CDR3 is CASSPGTGGERAEAFF. CDR3 DNA: TGTGCCAGCTCACCTGGGACAGGGGGTGAGAGGGCTGAAGCTTTCTTT.

Points on this clone: A much larger clone lies one base from this, so it may be a read error. This specimen includes other DNA sequences encoding the same CDR3. This chain links TRBV5-1 with TRBJ1-1; D is unresolved. The CDR3 extends over 14 amino acids. Germline CDR1 reads SGHRS; CDR2 reads YFSETQ. V gave up 2 bases and J gave up 6 bases, with 14 bases separating them. The CDR3 sequence: CASSFHPPGSEAFF. The CDR3, as DNA: TGCGCCAGCAGCTTTCACCCTCCGGGTTCTGAAGCTTTCTTT.

J is TRBJ1-4 and V is TRBV30; weak D call: TRBD1 (6 bases). Germline CDR1 and CDR2: GTSNPN and SVGIG (reference sequence). The CDR3 is 13 amino acids. The V end lost 4 bases, the J end lost 6 bases, and 12 bases lay between the germline ends. Here the CDR3 reads CAWTGGAYEKLFF. CDR3 DNA: TGTGCCTGGACGGGGGGCGCGTATGAAAAACTGTTTTTT.